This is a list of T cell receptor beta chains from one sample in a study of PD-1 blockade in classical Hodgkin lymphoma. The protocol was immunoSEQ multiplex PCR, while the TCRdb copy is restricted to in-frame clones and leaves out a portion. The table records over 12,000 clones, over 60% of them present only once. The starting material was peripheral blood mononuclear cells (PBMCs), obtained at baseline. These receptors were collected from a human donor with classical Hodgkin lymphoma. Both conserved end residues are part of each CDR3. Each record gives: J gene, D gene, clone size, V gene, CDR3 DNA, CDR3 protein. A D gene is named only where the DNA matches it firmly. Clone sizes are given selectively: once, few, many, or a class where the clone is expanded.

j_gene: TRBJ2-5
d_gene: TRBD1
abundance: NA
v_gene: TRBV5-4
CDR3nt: TGTGCCAGCAGCTTGGGAATGGGACAGATGCAAGAGACCCAGTACTTC
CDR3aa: CASSLGMGQMQETQYF

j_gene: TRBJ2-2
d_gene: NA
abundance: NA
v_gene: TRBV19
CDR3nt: TGTGCCAGTAGTATGGGGACACTAAACACCGGGGAGCTGTTTTTT
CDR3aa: CASSMGTLNTGELFF

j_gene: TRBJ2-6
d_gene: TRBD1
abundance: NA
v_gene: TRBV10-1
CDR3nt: TGCGCCAGCAGCCCCGGGACAGGGGGCTACGGGGCCAACGTCCTGACTTTC
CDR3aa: CASSPGTGGYGANVLTF

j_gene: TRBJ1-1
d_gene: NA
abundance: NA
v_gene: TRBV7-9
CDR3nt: TGTGCCAGCAGCTTAGCGGGGTTTAACACTGAAGCTTTCTTT
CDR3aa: CASSLAGFNTEAFF

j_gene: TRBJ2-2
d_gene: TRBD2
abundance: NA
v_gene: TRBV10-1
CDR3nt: TGCGCCAGCAGTGAGGCTAGCGGGAATAGAACCGGGGAGCTGTTTTTT
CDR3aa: CASSEASGNRTGELFF

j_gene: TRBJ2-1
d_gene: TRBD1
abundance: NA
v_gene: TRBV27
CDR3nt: TGTGCCAGCAGACCCAGGACAGGGTTCGGCAATGAGCAGTTCTTC
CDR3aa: CASRPRTGFGNEQFF

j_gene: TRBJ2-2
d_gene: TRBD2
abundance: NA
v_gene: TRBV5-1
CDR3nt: TGCGCCAGCAGCGACGGACTAGCGGGAGTATTCACCGGGGAGCTGTTTTTT
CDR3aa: CASSDGLAGVFTGELFF

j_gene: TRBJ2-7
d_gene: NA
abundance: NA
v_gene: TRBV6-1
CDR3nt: TGTGCCAGCAGTGGTACTCGGACCCAGGGCAACGAGCAGTACTTC
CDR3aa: CASSGTRTQGNEQYF

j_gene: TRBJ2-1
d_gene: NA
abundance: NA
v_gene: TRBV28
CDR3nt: TGTGCCAGCAGTTCCTCCGGGGTAGCTATAAATGAGCAGTTCTTC
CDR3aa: CASSSSGVAINEQFF

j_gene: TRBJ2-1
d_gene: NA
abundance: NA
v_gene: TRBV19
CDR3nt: TGTGCCAGTAGTATAGACGGCGCAGGACCATACAATGAGCAGTTCTTC
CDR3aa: CASSIDGAGPYNEQFF

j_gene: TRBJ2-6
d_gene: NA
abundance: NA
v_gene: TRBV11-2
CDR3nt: TGTGCCAGCAGCCCGCAAGTCTCTGGGGCCAACGTCCTGACTTTC
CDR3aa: CASSPQVSGANVLTF

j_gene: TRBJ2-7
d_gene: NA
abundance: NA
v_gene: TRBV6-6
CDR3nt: TGTGCCAGCAGTTACTCGCTCGTGGGCTCCTACGAGCAGTACTTC
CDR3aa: CASSYSLVGSYEQYF

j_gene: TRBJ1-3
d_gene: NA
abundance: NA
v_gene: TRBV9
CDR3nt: TGTGCCAGCAGCCCCCGGAGGGACGGAAACACCATATATTTT
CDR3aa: CASSPRRDGNTIYF

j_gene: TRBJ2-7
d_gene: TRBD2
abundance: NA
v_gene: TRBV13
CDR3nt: TGTGCCAGCAGCCTTAAGGGACTAGCCTACGAGCAGTACTTC
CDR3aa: CASSLKGLAYEQYF

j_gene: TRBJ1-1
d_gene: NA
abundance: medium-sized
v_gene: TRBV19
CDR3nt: TGTGCCAGTAGAAGCGCCCCAGGGAGCGAGAACACTGAAGCTTTCTTT
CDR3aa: CASRSAPGSENTEAFF

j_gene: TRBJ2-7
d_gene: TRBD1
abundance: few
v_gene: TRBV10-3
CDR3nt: TGTGCCATCAGCGGGACAGGGGAAACCTACGAGCAGTACTTC
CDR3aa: CAISGTGETYEQYF

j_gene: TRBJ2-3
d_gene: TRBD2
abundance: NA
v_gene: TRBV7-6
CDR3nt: TGTGCCAGCTCCCGCGGGGGTTTTATAGATACGCAGTATTTT
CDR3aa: CASSRGGFIDTQYF

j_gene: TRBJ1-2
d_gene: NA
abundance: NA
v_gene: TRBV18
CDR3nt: TGTGCCAGCTCACCGTGGGGGGAGAGCTACACCTTC
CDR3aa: CASSPWGESYTF

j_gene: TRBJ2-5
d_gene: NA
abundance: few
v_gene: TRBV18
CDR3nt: TGTGCCAGCTCACCCCAGGGGGGCCCTCAAGAGACCCAGTACTTC
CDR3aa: CASSPQGGPQETQYF

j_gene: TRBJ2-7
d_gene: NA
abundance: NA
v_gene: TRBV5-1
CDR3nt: TGCGCCAGCAGCTTGGGGAATCCGCCGTACGAGCAGTACTTC
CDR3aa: CASSLGNPPYEQYF

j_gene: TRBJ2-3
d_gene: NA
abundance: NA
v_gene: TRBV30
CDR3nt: TGTGCCTGGAGTGTAGTCTCAGATACGCAGTATTTT
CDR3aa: CAWSVVSDTQYF

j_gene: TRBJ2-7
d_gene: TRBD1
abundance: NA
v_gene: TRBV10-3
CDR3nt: TGTGCCATCAGTGAGTCGGCAGGGGGTAATGCCTACGAGCAGTACTTC
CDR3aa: CAISESAGGNAYEQYF

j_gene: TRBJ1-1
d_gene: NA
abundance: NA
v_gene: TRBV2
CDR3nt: TGTGCCAGCAGTGAAGGACCGAATGAAGCTTTCTTT
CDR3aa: CASSEGPNEAFF

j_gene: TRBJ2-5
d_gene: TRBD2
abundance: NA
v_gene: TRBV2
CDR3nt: TGTGCCAGCAGTTGGACTAGCGGGAGGTACGAGACCCAGTACTTC
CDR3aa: CASSWTSGRYETQYF

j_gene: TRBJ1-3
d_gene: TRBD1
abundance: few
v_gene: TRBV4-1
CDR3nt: TGCGCCAGCAGCCAAGCGCACAGGGGCGTTATCGACACCATATATTTT
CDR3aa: CASSQAHRGVIDTIYF

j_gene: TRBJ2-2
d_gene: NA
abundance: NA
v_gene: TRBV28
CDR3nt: TGTGCCAGCAGTCCTATAGCGGCACCGAACACCGGGGAGCTGTTTTTT
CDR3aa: CASSPIAAPNTGELFF

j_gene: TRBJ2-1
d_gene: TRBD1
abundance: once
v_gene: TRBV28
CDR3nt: TGTGCCAGCAGTCCGGACGGGACAGGGTGGAATGAGCAGTTCTTC
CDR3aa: CASSPDGTGWNEQFF

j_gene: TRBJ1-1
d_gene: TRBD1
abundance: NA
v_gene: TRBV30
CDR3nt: TGTGCCTGGGAGGGGACAGGGGTGCTCGGAGCTTTCTTT
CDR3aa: CAWEGTGVLGAFF

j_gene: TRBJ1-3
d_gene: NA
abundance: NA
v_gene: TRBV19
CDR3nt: TGTGCCAGTACCCCGTATTGGGTTTATGGAAACACCATATATTTT
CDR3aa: CASTPYWVYGNTIYF

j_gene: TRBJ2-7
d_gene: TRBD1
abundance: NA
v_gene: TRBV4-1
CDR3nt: TGCGCCAGCAGCCAATGGACAGGGGCCTACGAGCAGTACTTC
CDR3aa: CASSQWTGAYEQYF

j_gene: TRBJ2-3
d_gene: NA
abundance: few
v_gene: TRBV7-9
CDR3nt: TGTGCCAGCAGCCTAGACCCAGATACGCAGTATTTT
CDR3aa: CASSLDPDTQYF

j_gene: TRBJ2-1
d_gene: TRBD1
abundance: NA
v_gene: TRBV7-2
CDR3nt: TGTGCCAGCAGCTTTGGGACAGGGAACTACAATGAGCAGTTCTTC
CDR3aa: CASSFGTGNYNEQFF

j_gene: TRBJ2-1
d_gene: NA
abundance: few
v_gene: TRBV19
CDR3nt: TGTGCCTCAAAAGGCTTCAGCTCCTACAATGAGCAGTTCTTC
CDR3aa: CASKGFSSYNEQFF

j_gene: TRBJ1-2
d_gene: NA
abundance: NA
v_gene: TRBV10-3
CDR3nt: TGTGCCATCAGTGGGATGGACAGCAACTATGGCTACACCTTC
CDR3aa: CAISGMDSNYGYTF

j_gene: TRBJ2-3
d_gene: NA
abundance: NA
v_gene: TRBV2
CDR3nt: TGTGCCAGCAGTAGGGGCGGGATCGACACAGATACGCAGTATTTT
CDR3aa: CASSRGGIDTDTQYF

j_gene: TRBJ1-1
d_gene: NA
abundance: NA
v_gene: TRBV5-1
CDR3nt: TGCGCCAGCAGCTTGTCGGGGGCCAGGGGCACTGAAGCTTTCTTT
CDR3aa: CASSLSGARGTEAFF

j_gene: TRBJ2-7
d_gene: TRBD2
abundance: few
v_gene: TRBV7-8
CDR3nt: TGTGCCAGCAGCTTGGGGGCTAGCGGGATTTACGAGCAGTACTTC
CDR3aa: CASSLGASGIYEQYF

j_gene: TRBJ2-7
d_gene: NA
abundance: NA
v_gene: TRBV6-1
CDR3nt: TGTGCCAGCAGTGAAGCCCCGACAGTCACCGGGACTCTCCGTTGTGAGCAGTACTTC
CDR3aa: CASSEAPTVTGTLRCEQYF

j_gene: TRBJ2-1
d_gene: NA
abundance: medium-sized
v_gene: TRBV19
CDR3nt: TGTGCCAGTAGTATAGATTTCCATGAGCAGTTCTTC
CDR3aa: CASSIDFHEQFF

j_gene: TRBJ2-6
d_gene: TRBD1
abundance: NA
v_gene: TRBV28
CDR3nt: TGTGCCAGCAGTTTATTGTTGCGTCGTCAGGGGGATCCATCTGGGGCCAACGTCCTGACTTTC
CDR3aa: CASSLLLRRQGDPSGANVLTF

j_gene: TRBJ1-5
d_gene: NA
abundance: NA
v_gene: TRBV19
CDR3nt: TGTGCCAGTAGTATAGCCAGGGGCGGGATTAGACAGCCCCAGCATTTT
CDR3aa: CASSIARGGIRQPQHF

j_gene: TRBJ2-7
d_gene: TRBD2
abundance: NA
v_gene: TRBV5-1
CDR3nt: TGCGCCAGCAGCATGACTAGCGGGGGATTATACGAGCAGTACTTC
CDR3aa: CASSMTSGGLYEQYF

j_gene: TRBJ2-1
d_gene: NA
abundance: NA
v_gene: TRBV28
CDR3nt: TGTGCCAGCAGTCCAAGGGTCGAGGTCAGGGAGCAGTTCTTC
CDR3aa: CASSPRVEVREQFF

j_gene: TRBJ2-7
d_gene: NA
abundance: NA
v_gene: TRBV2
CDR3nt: TGTGCCAGCAGTGACGGGTCCTTGGGCTACGAGCAGTACTTC
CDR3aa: CASSDGSLGYEQYF

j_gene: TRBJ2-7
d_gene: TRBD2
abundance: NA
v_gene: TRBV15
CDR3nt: TGTGCCACCAGCAGAGAACTAGCGGATGGCGAGCAGTACTTC
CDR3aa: CATSRELADGEQYF

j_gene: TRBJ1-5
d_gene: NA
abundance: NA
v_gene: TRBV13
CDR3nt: TGCGCCAGCAGCCACGCCTTCAATAGCAATCAGCCCCAGCATTTT
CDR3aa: CASSHAFNSNQPQHF

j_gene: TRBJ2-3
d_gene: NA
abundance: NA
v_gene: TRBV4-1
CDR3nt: TGCGCCAGCAGCCAGGGTCCCTTGCACCCGAGGACAGATACGCAGTATTTT
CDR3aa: CASSQGPLHPRTDTQYF

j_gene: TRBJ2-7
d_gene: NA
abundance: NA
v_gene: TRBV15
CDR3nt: TGTGCCACCAGCAGCTCAGTAGGGGCGCTTAGCTCCTACGAGCAGTACTTC
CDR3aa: CATSSSVGALSSYEQYF

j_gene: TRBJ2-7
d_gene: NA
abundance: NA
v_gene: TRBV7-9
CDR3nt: TGTGCCAGCAGCTTCGGGCAGGGTAGTCTTTACGAGCAGTACTTC
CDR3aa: CASSFGQGSLYEQYF

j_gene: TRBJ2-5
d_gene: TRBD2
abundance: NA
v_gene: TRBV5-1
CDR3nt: TGCGCCAGCAGCCCTCCGGGACTAGCGGGAGAGACCCAGTACTTC
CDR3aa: CASSPPGLAGETQYF

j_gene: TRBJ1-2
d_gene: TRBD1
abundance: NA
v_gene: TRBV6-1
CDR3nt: TGTGCCAGCAGAGACAGGGCAAACTATGGCTACACCTTC
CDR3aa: CASRDRANYGYTF

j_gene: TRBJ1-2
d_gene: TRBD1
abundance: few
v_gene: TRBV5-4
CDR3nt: TGTGCCAGCAGCCCGATCGACAGGGACTATGGCTACACCTTC
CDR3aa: CASSPIDRDYGYTF

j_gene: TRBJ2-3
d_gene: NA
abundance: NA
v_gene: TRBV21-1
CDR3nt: TGTGCCAGCAGCATACCGGGACCTGACACAGATACGCAGTATTTT
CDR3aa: CASSIPGPDTDTQYF

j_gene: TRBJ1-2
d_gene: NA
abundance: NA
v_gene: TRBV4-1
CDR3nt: TGCGCCAGCAGCCAGGCCGGGACACTTAACTATGGCTACACCTTC
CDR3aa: CASSQAGTLNYGYTF

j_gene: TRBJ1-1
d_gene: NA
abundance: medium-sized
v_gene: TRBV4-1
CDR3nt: TGCGCCAGCAGCCAAGACAGGACTTTCACTGAAGCTTTCTTT
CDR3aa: CASSQDRTFTEAFF

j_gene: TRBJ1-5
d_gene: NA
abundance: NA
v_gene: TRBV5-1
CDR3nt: TGCGCCAGCTCGGAGGGGTCGGGCAATCAGCCCCAGCATTTT
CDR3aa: CASSEGSGNQPQHF

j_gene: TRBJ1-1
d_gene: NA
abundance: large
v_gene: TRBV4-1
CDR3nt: TGCGCCAGCAGCCATTCAGCAGCGAACACTGAAGCTTTCTTT
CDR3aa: CASSHSAANTEAFF

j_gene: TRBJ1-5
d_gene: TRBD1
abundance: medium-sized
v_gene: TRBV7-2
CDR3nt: TGTGCCAGCAGCCAGGGACAGGCCCTAGGACAGCCCCAGCATTTT
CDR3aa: CASSQGQALGQPQHF

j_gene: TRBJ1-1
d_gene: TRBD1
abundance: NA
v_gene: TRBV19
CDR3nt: TGTGCCAGTTCCCGGACAGGCGACCACTGGAACACTGAAGCTTTCTTT
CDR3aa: CASSRTGDHWNTEAFF

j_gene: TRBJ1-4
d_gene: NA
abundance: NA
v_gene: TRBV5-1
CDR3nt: TGCGCCAGCAGCTTGACAGTTGCAACTAATGAAAAACTGTTTTTT
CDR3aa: CASSLTVATNEKLFF